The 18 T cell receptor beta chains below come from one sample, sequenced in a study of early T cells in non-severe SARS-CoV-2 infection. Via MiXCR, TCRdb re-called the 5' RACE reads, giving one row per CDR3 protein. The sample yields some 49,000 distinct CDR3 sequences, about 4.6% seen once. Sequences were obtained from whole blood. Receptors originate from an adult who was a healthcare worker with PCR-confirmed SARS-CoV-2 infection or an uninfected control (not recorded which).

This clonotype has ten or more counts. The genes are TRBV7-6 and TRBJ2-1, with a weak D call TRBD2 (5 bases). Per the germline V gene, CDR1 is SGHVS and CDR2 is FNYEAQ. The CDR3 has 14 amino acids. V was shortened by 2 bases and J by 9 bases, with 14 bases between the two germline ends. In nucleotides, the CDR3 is TGTGCCAGCAGCTTATCAACTAGGACCGGTGAGCAGTTCTTC. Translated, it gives CASSLSTRTGEQFF.

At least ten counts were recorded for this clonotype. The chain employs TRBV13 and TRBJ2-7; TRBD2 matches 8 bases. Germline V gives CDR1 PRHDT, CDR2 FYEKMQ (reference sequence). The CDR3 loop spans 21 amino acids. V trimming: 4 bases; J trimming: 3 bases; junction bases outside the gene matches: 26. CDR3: CASSSSYHHSAGAPFDYEQYF. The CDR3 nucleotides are TGTGCCAGCAGCTCCTCCTATCACCATTCAGCGGGGGCCCCTTTTGACTACGAGCAGTACTTC.

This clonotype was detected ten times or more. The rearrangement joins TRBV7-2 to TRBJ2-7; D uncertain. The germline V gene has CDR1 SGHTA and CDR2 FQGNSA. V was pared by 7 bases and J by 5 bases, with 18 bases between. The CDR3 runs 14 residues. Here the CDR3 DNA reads TGTGCCAGCAACTATTTTGGGTCCGGCGACGAGCAGTACTTC. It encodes CASNYFGSGDEQYF.

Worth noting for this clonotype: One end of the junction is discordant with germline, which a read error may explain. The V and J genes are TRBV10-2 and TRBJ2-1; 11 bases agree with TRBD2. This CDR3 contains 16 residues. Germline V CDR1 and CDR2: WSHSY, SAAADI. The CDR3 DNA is TGCGCCAGCAATGAGTCGAGGCTAGCGGGAGGCAATGAGCAGTTCTTC. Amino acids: CASNESRLAGGNEQFF.

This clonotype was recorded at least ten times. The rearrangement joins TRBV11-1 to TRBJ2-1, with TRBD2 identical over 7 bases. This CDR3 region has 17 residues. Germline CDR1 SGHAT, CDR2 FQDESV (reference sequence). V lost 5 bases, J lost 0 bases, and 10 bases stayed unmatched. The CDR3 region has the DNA TGTGCCAGCAGCATATTACTAGCGCCAAGCTCCTACAATGAGCAGTTCTTC. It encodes CASSILLAPSSYNEQFF.

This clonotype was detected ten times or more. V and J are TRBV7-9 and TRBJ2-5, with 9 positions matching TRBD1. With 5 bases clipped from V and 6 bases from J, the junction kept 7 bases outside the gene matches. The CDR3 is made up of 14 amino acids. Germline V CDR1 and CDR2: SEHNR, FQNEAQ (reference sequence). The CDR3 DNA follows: TGTGCCAGCAGCGCCCTGGGACAGGGACAGACCCAGTACTTC. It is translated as CASSALGQGQTQYF.

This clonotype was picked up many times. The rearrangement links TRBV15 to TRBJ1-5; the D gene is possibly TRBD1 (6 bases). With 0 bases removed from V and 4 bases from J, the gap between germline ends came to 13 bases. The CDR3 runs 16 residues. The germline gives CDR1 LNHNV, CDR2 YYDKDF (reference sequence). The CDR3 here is CATSRDLSRGNQPQHF. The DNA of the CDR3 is TGTGCCACCAGCAGAGATCTTAGCAGGGGAAATCAGCCCCAGCATTTT.

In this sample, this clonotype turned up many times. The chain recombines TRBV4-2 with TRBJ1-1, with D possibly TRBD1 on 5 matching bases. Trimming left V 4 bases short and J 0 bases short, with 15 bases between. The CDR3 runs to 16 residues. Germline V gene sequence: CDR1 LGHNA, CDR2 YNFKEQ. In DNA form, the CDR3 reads TGTGCCAGCAGCCGCCTGGGGCGTAGGTTGAACACTGAAGCTTTCTTT. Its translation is CASSRLGRRLNTEAFF.

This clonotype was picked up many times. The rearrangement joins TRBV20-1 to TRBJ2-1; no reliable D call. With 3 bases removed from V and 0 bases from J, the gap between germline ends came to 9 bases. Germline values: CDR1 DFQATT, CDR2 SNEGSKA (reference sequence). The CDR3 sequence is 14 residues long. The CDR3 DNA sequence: TGCAGTGCTAGGTCCGTGAGCTCCTACAATGAGCAGTTCTTC. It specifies CSARSVSSYNEQFF.

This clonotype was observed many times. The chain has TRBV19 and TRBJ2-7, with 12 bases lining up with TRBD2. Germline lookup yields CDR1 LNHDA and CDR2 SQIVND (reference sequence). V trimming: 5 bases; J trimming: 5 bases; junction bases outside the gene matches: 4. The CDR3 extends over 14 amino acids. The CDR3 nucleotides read TGTGCCAGTAGTCCGACTAGCGGGAGTAACGAGCAGTACTTC. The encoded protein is CASSPTSGSNEQYF. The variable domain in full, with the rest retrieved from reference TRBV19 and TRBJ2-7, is DGGITQSPKYLFRKEGQNVTLSCEQNLNHDAMYWYRQDPGQGLRLIYYSQIVNDFQKGDIAEGYSVSREKKESFPLTVTSAQKNPTAFYLCASSPTSGSNEQYFGPGTRLTVT.

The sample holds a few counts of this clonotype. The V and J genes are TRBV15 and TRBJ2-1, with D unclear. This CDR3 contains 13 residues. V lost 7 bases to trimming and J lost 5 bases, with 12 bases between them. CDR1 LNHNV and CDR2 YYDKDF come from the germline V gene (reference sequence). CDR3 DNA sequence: TGTGCCACCACCCTGGCCGGAGACAATGAGCAGTTCTTC. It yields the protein CATTLAGDNEQFF.

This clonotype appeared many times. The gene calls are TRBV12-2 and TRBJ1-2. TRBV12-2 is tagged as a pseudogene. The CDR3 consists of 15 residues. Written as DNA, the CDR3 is TGTGCAAGTCGCTTAGCCCTGGGCAGAAACTATGGCTACACCTTC. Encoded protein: CASRLALGRNYGYTF.

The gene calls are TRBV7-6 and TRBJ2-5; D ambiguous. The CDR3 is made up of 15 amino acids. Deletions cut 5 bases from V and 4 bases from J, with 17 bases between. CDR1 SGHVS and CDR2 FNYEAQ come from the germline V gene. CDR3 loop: CASSPLRVWGETQYF. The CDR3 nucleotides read TGTGCCAGCAGCCCCTTACGGGTATGGGGAGAGACCCAGTACTTC.

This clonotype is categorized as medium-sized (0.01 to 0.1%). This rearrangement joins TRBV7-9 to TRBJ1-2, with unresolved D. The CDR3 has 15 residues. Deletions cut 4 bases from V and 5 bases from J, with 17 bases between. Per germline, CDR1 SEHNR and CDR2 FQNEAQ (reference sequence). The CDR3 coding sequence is TGTGCCAGCAGCTCCCCCGCGTCGTTGTATTATGGCTACACCTTC. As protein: CASSSPASLYYGYTF. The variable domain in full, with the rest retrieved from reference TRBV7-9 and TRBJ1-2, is DTGVSQNPRHKITKRGQNVTFRCDPISEHNRLYWYRQTLGQGPEFLTYFQNEAQLEKSRLLSDRFSAERPKGSFSTLEIQRTEQGDSAMYLCASSSPASLYYGYTFGSGTRLTVV.

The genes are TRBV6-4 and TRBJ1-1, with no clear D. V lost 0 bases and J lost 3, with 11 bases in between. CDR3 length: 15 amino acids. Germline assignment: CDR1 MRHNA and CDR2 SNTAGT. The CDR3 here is CASSDSRRMHTEAFF. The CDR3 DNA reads TGTGCCAGCAGTGACTCGAGGCGGATGCACACTGAAGCTTTCTTT.

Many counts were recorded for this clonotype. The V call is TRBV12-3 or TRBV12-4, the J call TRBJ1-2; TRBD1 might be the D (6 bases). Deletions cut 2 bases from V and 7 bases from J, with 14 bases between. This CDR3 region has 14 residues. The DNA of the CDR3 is TGTGCCAGCAGTTTATCCCCGGGGGCGGGTGGCTACACCTTC. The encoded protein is CASSLSPGAGGYTF.

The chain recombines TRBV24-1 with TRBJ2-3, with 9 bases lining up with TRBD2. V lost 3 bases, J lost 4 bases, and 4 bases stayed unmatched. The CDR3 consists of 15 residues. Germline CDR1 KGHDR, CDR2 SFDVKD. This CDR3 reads CATSDAGGSADTQYF. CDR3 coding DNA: TGTGCCACCAGTGATGCGGGAGGGAGCGCAGATACGCAGTATTTT.

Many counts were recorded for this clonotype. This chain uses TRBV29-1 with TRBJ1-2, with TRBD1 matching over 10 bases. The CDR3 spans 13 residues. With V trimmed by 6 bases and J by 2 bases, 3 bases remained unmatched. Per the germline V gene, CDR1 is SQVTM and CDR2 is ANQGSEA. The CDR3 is CSVRTGGNYGYTF. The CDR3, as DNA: TGCAGCGTCCGGACAGGGGGAAACTATGGCTACACCTTC.